This T cell receptor beta chain was retrieved from a study of OX40 agonist ivuxolimab in advanced cancers. TCRdb's copy holds only in-frame clones and misses some; the assay was immunoSEQ multiplex PCR. The table records about 68,000 clones, approximately 87% of them present only once. With respect to this clone: Antigen unknown.

CDR1 is MNHNS, CDR2 SASEGT, per germline. V lost 5 bases and J 10 bases, leaving 12 bases between the germline ends. This CDR3 has 12 amino acids. General study findings and limits: By week 6 at 0.1 to 3.0 mg/kg, blood CD4+ and CD8+ T cells had expanded clonally.

The chain uses TRBV6-1 and TRBJ2-1; D gene uncertain. Sequencing used CD4+ or CD8+ T cells sorted from blood, obtained in a trial of the OX40 agonist ivuxolimab. This sequence originates from an adult with an advanced solid tumor such as melanoma, head and neck, liver or kidney cancer. The CDR3 nucleotides are TGTGCCAGCAGTATCGACTGGCGGGAGCAGTTCTTC. Translating it yields CASSIDWREQFF.